This TCR beta chain was retrieved from a study of identical twins. Everyone who donated was a healthy Caucasian. TCRdb reanalysed the 5' RACE reads using MiXCR and keeps one entry per CDR3 protein. The sample contains approximately 220,000 distinct CDR3 sequences, 6% to 8% of which appear only once. Germline V CDR1 and CDR2: SGHDT, YYEEEE. This CDR3 contains 15 residues. V was shortened by 1 base and J by 4 bases, with 14 bases between the two germline ends. This sample also belongs to another study, concerning yellow fever vaccine responses in identical twins.

This chain joins TRBV5-6 and TRBJ1-2; D is ambiguous. The clonotype was recovered from a woman under 30 in good health. Sequencing input: CD8+ T cells sorted from blood. CDR3 in amino acids: CASSLLMGETYGYTF. The CDR3 DNA follows: TGTGCCAGCAGCTTGCTTATGGGCGAAACCTATGGCTACACCTTC.